This T cell receptor beta chain derives from a study of blood T cell repertoires in COVID-19. Study as a whole: Specimens from acute and convalescent COVID-19 originated in the United States, Italy and Spain. T cells, B-cell-depleted T cells, or PBMCs supplied cDNA or gDNA.

This CDR3 comprises 14 residues. Per germline, CDR1 MGHDK and CDR2 SYGVNS. V was cut by 10 bases and J by 0 bases, with 13 bases left in between. Original handling: By means of reference gene primer amplification, nucleated cell counts were estimated. Measured with immunoSEQ multiplex PCR; TCRdb has only the in-frame clones, and not every one. The V and J calls and the clone size are those of that table, but D and trimming were determined from the DNA. The table has roughly 150,000 clones, about 86% seen once. This clonotype originated in a man between 65 and 79 years old with active or convalescent COVID-19. The sample consisted of peripheral blood. The rearrangement uses TRBV25-1 and TRBJ2-1; D may be TRBD1 (6 bases). The CDR3 DNA is TGTGCCACCCGGACAGCCTTCTCCTACAATGAGCAGTTCTTC. This gives the protein CATRTAFSYNEQFF. Full variable domain (missing parts from reference TRBV25-1 and TRBJ2-1): EADIYQTPRYLVIGTGKKITLECSQTMGHDKMYWYQQDPGMELHLIHYSYGVNSTEKGDLSSESTVSRIRTEHFPLTLESARPSHTSQYLCATRTAFSYNEQFFGPGTRLTVL.